The clone carrying this TCR beta chain came up many times. Its target is not known. This record belongs to a study of T cells in Graves' hyperthyroidism and ophthalmopathy. Study outcomes and limitations: Ophthalmopathy was predicted by the model a median of approximately 6.6 months ahead of onset.

Amplification targeted TCR beta CDR3 regions from RNA transcripts. First-round RT-PCR with HTBI primers amplified the TCR CDR3 region. MiXCR, applied by TCRdb to the multiplex PCR reads, yields one record per CDR3 protein. The repertoire consists of about 400,000 distinct CDR3 sequences, with more than 13% occurring once and the leading ten covering about 30%. Germline CDR1 is GTSNPN and CDR2 is SVGIG (reference sequence). This CDR3 contains 14 residues. Trimming took 4 bases from V and 1 from J; bases not matched to a gene: 6. The diagnoses drew upon clinical symptoms, serum thyroxine and TRAb, thyroid ultrasound and orbital computed tomography.

This clonotype was obtained from a woman in her thirties with Graves' hyperthyroidism. The J gene is TRBJ1-1, the V gene TRBV30, with 7 bases fitting TRBD1. Sequencing was done on a sample of blood. CDR3 nucleotide sequence: TGTGCCTGGACAACCGACAGGGCGAACACTGAAGCTTTCTTT. Translation gives CAWTTDRANTEAFF.